Following are 24 T cell receptor beta chains from one sample sequenced in a study of blood T cell repertoires in COVID-19. Some clones are missing from TCRdb's copy, which holds only in-frame ones; the method was immunoSEQ multiplex PCR. The sample includes 65,000 to 95,000 clones, roughly 89% of them seen just once. Specimen: peripheral blood. These receptors all stem from a man aged 50 to 60 with active COVID-19.

In this sample, this clone turned up once. This rearrangement joins TRBV10-3 to TRBJ1-2, with 8 positions matching TRBD1. CDR1 and CDR2 (germline): ENHRY, SYGVKD. The CDR3 spans 14 residues. V lost 0 bases to trimming and J lost 6 bases; unmatched junction nucleotides: 3. The CDR3: CAISESDRAHGYTF. CDR3 DNA: TGTGCCATCAGTGAGTCGGACAGGGCCCATGGCTACACCTTC.

V gene TRBV11-3 combines with J gene TRBJ2-7; D call uncertain. The CDR3 runs 12 residues. The germline V and J ends were trimmed by 0 bases and 6 bases, with 6 bases remaining between them. Germline V gene sequence: CDR1 SGHNT, CDR2 YENEEA. CDR3 nucleotides: TGTGCCAGCAGCTTAGACGGTAGCGAGCAGTACTTC. As protein: CASSLDGSEQYF.

The chain joins TRBV9 to TRBJ2-3; 8 positions agree with TRBD2. Looked up from germline, CDR1 is SGDLS and CDR2 is YYNGEE. This CDR3 has 17 amino acids. V was clipped by 4 bases and J by 4 bases; unmatched bases: 14. For the CDR3, the DNA is TGTGCCAGCAGCCCACCCCTGGGACTAGGTATTTCAGATACGCAGTATTTT. Translated, it gives CASSPPLGLGISDTQYF.

V and J are TRBV28 and TRBJ1-1; D is perhaps TRBD1 (6 bases). Germline CDR1 MDHEN, CDR2 SYDVKM. CDR3 length: 14 residues. The ends were cut back, 6 bases at V and 4 bases at J, with 15 bases in the middle. CDR3 region: CASSLPGHGTEAFF. In DNA, the CDR3 is TGTGCCAGCAGCTTACCGGGACATGGCACTGAAGCTTTCTTT. Based on the CDR3 plus reference TRBV28 and TRBJ1-1, the full variable domain is DVKVTQSSRYLVKRTGEKVFLECVQDMDHENMFWYRQDPGLGLRLIYFSYDVKMKEKGDIPEGYSVSREKKERFSLILESASTNQTSMYLCASSLPGHGTEAFFGQGTRLTVV.

This clone is a singleton in its sample. The V and J genes are TRBV4-3 and TRBJ1-3; 7 bases are a match to TRBD1. The CDR3 is made up of 16 amino acids. V shed 0 bases and J 2 bases; nucleotides not matched to a gene: 4. Germline V lookup: CDR1 LGHNA, CDR2 YSLEER. The CDR3 bases are TGCGCCAGCAGCCAAGACCGAACAGGGGCTGGAAACACCATATATTTT. This codes for CASSQDRTGAGNTIYF.

J is TRBJ1-1 and V is TRBV29-1; TRBD1 is a possible D gene (5 bases). The CDR3 runs 12 residues. From germline, CDR1 is SQVTM and CDR2 ANQGSEA. V was clipped by 0 bases and J by 11 bases, with 13 bases between them. The CDR3 loop is CSVEEGPRVAFF. For the CDR3, the DNA is TGCAGCGTTGAAGAAGGTCCCAGGGTGGCTTTCTTT. The full variable domain, rest sourced from reference TRBV29-1 and TRBJ1-1, is SAVISQKPSRDICQRGTSLTIQCQVDSQVTMMFWYRQQPGQSLTLIATANQGSEATYESGFVIDKFPISRPNLTFSTLTVSNMSPEDSSIYLCSVEEGPRVAFFGQGTRLTVV.

This clone appeared once. The chain links TRBV4-1 to TRBJ1-5, with D perhaps TRBD1 (5 bases). CDR1 is MGHRA, CDR2 YSYEKL, per germline. This CDR3 has 17 amino acids. Trimming pared 6 bases from V and 0 bases from J, leaving 18 bases between. The DNA of the CDR3 is TGCGCCAGCAGTCCTCTCGGGGGGACGTATAGCAATCAGCCCCAGCATTTT. Translating it yields CASSPLGGTYSNQPQHF.

This rearrangement joins TRBV19 to TRBJ1-2, with 7 bases lining up with TRBD1. The V and J ends lost 6 bases and 8 bases, in that order; junction bases with no gene match: 9. Germline V gives CDR1 LNHDA, CDR2 SQIVND (reference sequence). The CDR3 extends over 13 amino acids. CDR3 residues: CASSKTGNGGYTF. Here the CDR3 DNA reads TGTGCCAGTAGCAAGACAGGGAATGGAGGCTACACCTTC.

V and J are TRBV6-5 and TRBJ1-2; maybe TRBD1 (6 bases). The V end lost 5 bases, the J end lost 0 bases, and 10 bases lay between the germline ends. The germline V gene encodes CDR1 MNHEY and CDR2 SVGAGI. The CDR3 length is 14 residues. The CDR3 here is CASSHDRSNYGYTF. In DNA, the CDR3 is TGTGCCAGCAGTCATGACAGGTCTAACTATGGCTACACCTTC.

The CDR3 sequence is CASSMYSSYEQYF. Here the CDR3 DNA reads TGTGCCAGTAGTATGTACTCGTCCTACGAGCAGTACTTC. The rearrangement links TRBV19 to TRBJ2-7; D is unclear. This CDR3 is built from 13 residues. CDR1 and CDR2 from the germline V gene are LNHDA and SQIVND (reference sequence). Between the trimmed V and J ends, which lost 3 bases and 1 base, there was a span of 7 bases. Variable domain in full (rest from reference TRBV19 and TRBJ2-7): DGGITQSPKYLFRKEGQNVTLSCEQNLNHDAMYWYRQDPGQGLRLIYYSQIVNDFQKGDIAEGYSVSREKKESFPLTVTSAQKNPTAFYLCASSMYSSYEQYFGPGTRLTVT.

This chain joins TRBV5-5 and TRBJ2-7; TRBD1 is a possible D gene (5 bases). Germline values: CDR1 SGHKS, CDR2 YYEKEE (reference sequence). This CDR3 contains 16 residues. Deletions cut 2 bases from V and 7 bases from J, with 22 bases between. The CDR3 nucleotides read TGTGCCAGCAGCTTCGAGACAGCTTACTCTCATCGTGAGCAGTACTTC. Amino acid sequence: CASSFETAYSHREQYF.

This chain uses TRBV12-3 or TRBV12-4 with TRBJ2-1; D gene uncertain. The length of the CDR3 is 11 residues. V lost 3 bases, J lost 8 bases, and 5 bases lay in between. CDR3 protein: CASSFRYEQFF. CDR3 nucleotides: TGTGCCAGCAGTTTTCGGTATGAGCAGTTCTTC.

This rearrangement joins TRBV20-1 to TRBJ1-5; no clear D. Trimming pared 3 bases from V and 2 bases from J, leaving 5 bases between. The CDR3 has 12 amino acids. Per germline, CDR1 DFQATT and CDR2 SNEGSKA (reference sequence). The CDR3 sequence: CSASPGNQPQHF. The CDR3 DNA reads TGCAGTGCTAGTCCTGGCAATCAGCCCCAGCATTTT.

This clone appeared once. This rearrangement joins TRBV28 to TRBJ1-5; 8 bases align to TRBD1. The CDR3 sequence is 15 residues long. Germline V gene lookup returns CDR1 MDHEN and CDR2 SYDVKM. Trimming removed 5 bases from V and 4 bases from J; junction bases left unmatched: 7. The DNA for the CDR3 is TGTGCCAGCAGTCTAGGACAGGGTTGGAATCAGCCCCAGCATTTT. It specifies CASSLGQGWNQPQHF.

V usage is TRBV11-2 and J usage is TRBJ1-6; the D is unclear. Trimming shortened V by 2 bases and J by 12 bases, and 11 bases separated the two germline ends. This CDR3 comprises 13 residues. Germline V gene sequence: CDR1 SGHAT, CDR2 FQNNGV. The CDR3 here is CASSLMEREPLHF. As DNA, the CDR3 is TGTGCCAGCAGCTTAATGGAGAGGGAACCCCTCCACTTT. The variable domain in full, completed from reference TRBV11-2 and TRBJ1-6, reads EAGVAQSPRYKIIEKRQSVAFWCNPISGHATLYWYQQILGQGPKLLIQFQNNGVVDDSQLPKDRFSAERLKGVDSTLKIQPAKLEDSAVYLCASSLMEREPLHFGNGTRLTVT.

V and J are TRBV19 and TRBJ2-6; TRBD1 might be the D (7 bases). The ends were cut back, 3 bases at V and 4 bases at J, with 19 bases in the middle. Germline lookup yields CDR1 LNHDA and CDR2 SQIVND (reference sequence). CDR3 size: 18 residues. CDR3: CASSIGWRGRRGANVLTF. The CDR3 coding sequence is TGTGCCAGTAGTATCGGGTGGAGGGGGCGTCGAGGGGCCAACGTCCTGACTTTC.

This rearrangement joins TRBV7-8 to TRBJ2-1, with D tentatively TRBD2 (6 bases). Trimming stripped 5 bases from V and 4 bases from J, with 15 bases between. Germline V gene lookup returns CDR1 SGHVS and CDR2 FQNEAQ. The CDR3 totals 15 residues. Written as DNA, the CDR3 is TGTGCCAGCAGCCCCGTGGGGGGAAGATACAATGAGCAGTTCTTC. This sequence encodes CASSPVGGRYNEQFF. The full variable domain, rest sourced from reference TRBV7-8 and TRBJ2-1, is GAGVSQSPRYKVAKRGQDVALRCDPISGHVSLFWYQQALGQGPEFLTYFQNEAQLDKSGLPSDRFFAERPEGSVSTLKIQRTQQEDSAVYLCASSPVGGRYNEQFFGPGTRLTVL.

The gene calls are TRBV2 and TRBJ2-5; tentative D call: TRBD2 (6 bases). The CDR3 totals 13 residues. V shed 2 bases and J shed 4 bases, with 8 bases lying between them. CDR1 is SNHLY and CDR2 is FYNNEI in the germline V gene. The CDR3 DNA reads TGTGCCAGCAGTGAACGGCGGGGAGAGACCCAGTACTTC. As protein: CASSERRGETQYF.

V and J are TRBV27 and TRBJ2-1; 9 bases agree with TRBD2. The CDR3 consists of 17 residues. Germline V gene lookup returns CDR1 MNHEY and CDR2 SMNVEV (reference sequence). The V and J ends lost 5 bases and 0 bases, in that order; junction bases with no gene match: 8. CDR3 sequence: CASSPGLATSSYNEQFF. Here the CDR3 DNA reads TGTGCCAGCAGTCCCGGACTAGCGACAAGCTCCTACAATGAGCAGTTCTTC.

The rearrangement uses TRBV7-9 and TRBJ2-6; TRBD2 agrees at 7 bases. Germline V gene lookup returns CDR1 SEHNR and CDR2 FQNEAQ (reference sequence). The ends lost 5 bases at V and 0 bases at J; junction bases unmatched: 1. The CDR3 totals 15 residues. In DNA, the CDR3 is TGTGCCAGCAGCCGGGGGGACTCTGGGGCCAACGTCCTGACTTTC. It codes for CASSRGDSGANVLTF.

The genes are TRBV2 and TRBJ1-1; the D is unclear. Germline CDR1 is SNHLY and CDR2 is FYNNEI. V lost 6 bases and J lost 3, with 20 bases in between. This CDR3 spans 16 amino acids. The CDR3 DNA follows: TGTGCCAGCAGATACAGACTACGGACGGAAGACACTGAAGCTTTCTTT. It is translated as CASRYRLRTEDTEAFF.

The rearrangement links TRBV28 to TRBJ2-7, with 8 bases that match TRBD1. Germline loops: CDR1 MDHEN, CDR2 SYDVKM. V lost 4 bases and J lost 2; bases outside the gene matches: 4. The CDR3 is 14 amino acids. The CDR3 sequence: CASSSPQGAYEQYF. The CDR3, as DNA: TGTGCCAGCAGTTCTCCACAGGGGGCCTACGAGCAGTACTTC.

The chain employs TRBV15 and TRBJ2-3; 7 nucleotides agree with TRBD2. The germline CDR1 and CDR2 sequences are LNHNV and YYDKDF (reference sequence). The length of the CDR3 is 16 residues. With V trimmed by 1 base and J by 7 bases, 11 bases remained unmatched. CDR3: CATSRAPESGRNTQYF. Here the CDR3 DNA reads TGTGCCACCAGCAGAGCCCCTGAATCCGGGAGGAATACGCAGTATTTT.

The chain combines TRBV5-5 with TRBJ1-2, with D perhaps matching TRBD1 (5 bases). The V gene lost 4 bases and the J gene lost 0 bases, with 13 bases spanning the gap. This CDR3 contains 15 residues. Germline V gene lookup returns CDR1 SGHKS and CDR2 YYEKEE (reference sequence). CDR3 coding DNA: TGTGCCAGCAGCCCTTGGGGCACTACTAACTATGGCTACACCTTC. Encoded protein: CASSPWGTTNYGYTF.